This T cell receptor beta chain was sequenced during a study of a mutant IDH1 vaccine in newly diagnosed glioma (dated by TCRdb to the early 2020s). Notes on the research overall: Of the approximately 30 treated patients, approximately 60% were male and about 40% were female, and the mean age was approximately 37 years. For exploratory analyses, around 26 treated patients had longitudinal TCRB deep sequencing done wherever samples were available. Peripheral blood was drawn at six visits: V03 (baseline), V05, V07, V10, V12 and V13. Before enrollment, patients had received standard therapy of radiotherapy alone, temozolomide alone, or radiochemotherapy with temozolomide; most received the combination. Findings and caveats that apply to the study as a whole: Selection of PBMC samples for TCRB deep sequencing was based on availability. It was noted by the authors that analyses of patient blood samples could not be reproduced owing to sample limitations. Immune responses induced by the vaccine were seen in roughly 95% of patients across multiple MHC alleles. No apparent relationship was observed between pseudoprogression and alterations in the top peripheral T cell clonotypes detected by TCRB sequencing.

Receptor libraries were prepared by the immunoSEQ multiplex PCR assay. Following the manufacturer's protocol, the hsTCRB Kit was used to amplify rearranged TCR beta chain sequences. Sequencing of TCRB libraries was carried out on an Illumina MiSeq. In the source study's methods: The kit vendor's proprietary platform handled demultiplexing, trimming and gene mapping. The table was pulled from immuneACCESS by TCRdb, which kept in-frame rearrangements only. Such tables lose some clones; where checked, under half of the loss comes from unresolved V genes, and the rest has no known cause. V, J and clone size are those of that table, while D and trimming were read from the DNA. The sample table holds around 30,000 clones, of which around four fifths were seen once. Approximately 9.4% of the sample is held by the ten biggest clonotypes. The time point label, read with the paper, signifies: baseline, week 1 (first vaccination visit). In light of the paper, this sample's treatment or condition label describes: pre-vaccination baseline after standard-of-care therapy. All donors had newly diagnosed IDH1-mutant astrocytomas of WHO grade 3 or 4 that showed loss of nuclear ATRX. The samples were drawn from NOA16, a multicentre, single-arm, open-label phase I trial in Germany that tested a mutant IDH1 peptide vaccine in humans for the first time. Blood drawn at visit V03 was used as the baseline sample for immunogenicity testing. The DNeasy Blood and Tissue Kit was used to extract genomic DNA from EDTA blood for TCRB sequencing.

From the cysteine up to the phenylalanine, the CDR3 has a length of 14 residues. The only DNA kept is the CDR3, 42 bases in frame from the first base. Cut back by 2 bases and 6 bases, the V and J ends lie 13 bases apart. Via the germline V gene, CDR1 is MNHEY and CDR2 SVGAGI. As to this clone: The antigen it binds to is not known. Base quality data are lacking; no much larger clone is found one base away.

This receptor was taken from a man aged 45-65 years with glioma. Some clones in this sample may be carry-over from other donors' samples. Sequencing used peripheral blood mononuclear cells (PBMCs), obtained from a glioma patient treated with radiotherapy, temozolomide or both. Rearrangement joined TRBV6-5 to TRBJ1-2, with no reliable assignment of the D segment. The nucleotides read TGTGCCAGCAGTTACGGGCAGGTGGGGAATGGCTACACCTTC. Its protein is CASSYGQVGNGYTF.